The sequence of this T cell receptor beta chain was determined in a study of OX40 agonist ivuxolimab in advanced cancers. The method was immunoSEQ multiplex PCR; TCRdb's version includes in-frame clones alone and lacks a portion of them. The data show 95,000 to 150,000 clones, 90% to 95% seen once. The CDR3 sequence is 16 residues long. V shed 0 bases, J shed 3 bases, and the junction held 2 bases outside the gene matches. Germline V gives CDR1 SGDLS, CDR2 YYNGEE. The V and J genes are TRBV9 and TRBJ2-1; TRBD1 matches 11 bases. Sequences were derived from CD4+ or CD8+ T cells sorted from blood, sampled in a trial of the OX40 agonist ivuxolimab. The TCR comes from an adult with an advanced solid tumor such as melanoma, head and neck, liver or kidney cancer. CDR3 nucleotide sequence: TGTGCCAGCAGCGTAGGAGGGACAGGGGGCTACAATGAGCAGTTCTTC. Translation gives CASSVGGTGGYNEQFF.